The TCR beta chain described here comes from a study of identifying expanded T cells in peripheral blood. Germline V CDR1 and CDR2: LGHNA, YSLEER. The V gene lost 1 base and the J gene lost 0 bases, with 16 bases spanning the gap. The CDR3 is 17 amino acids. This clone was observed a single time. Its antigen is as yet unknown. During the collection period, no donor immune events like infections were recorded. Study-level results: Differentially abundant clones: roughly 1.2 between replicates, around 17 at two to three weeks, around 20 at four. Across healthy donors, higher total template counts meant significantly greater roughly 2-week count variance.

TCRdb keeps only in-frame clones here, not all; method: immunoSEQ multiplex PCR. Among approximately 86,000 clones, roughly 81% were seen once, and the ten largest hold less than 5%. The chain carries TRBV4-3 and TRBJ2-7; D could derive from TRBD1 or TRBD2 (5 bases each). The sample was blood. This receptor was taken from a person aged 18 to 69 in good health. The CDR3 nucleotides are TGCGCCAGCAGCCAAGGGGGATGGGGACGGAGCTCCTACGAGCAGTACTTC. It is translated as CASSQGGWGRSSYEQYF.